This TCR beta chain was captured by sequencing in a study of response to subunit inactivated influenza vaccine. General study points: Authors suggested that a seasonal influenza vaccination recruits few new T cells each time.

Germline V gene data show CDR1 as DFQATT and CDR2 as SNEGSKA (reference sequence). The V gene lost 4 bases and the J gene lost 14 bases, with 21 bases spanning the gap. The CDR3 contains 13 residues. TCRdb passed the RT-PCR reads through MiXCR, listing each CDR3 protein once. Of a few hundred thousand distinct CDR3 sequences in the sample, 21% were seen once. This clonotype came up once. Its antigen remains unidentified. V gene TRBV20-1 combines with J gene TRBJ2-4; D uncertain. The TCR was taken from a man aged 50 to 69 who received an inactivated influenza vaccine. The starting material was PBMCs from blood, obtained 21 months after vaccination. CDR3 in amino acids: CSATLPWEVGKYF. For the CDR3, the DNA is TGCAGTGCTACACTTCCGTGGGAAGTGGGGAAGTACTTC.